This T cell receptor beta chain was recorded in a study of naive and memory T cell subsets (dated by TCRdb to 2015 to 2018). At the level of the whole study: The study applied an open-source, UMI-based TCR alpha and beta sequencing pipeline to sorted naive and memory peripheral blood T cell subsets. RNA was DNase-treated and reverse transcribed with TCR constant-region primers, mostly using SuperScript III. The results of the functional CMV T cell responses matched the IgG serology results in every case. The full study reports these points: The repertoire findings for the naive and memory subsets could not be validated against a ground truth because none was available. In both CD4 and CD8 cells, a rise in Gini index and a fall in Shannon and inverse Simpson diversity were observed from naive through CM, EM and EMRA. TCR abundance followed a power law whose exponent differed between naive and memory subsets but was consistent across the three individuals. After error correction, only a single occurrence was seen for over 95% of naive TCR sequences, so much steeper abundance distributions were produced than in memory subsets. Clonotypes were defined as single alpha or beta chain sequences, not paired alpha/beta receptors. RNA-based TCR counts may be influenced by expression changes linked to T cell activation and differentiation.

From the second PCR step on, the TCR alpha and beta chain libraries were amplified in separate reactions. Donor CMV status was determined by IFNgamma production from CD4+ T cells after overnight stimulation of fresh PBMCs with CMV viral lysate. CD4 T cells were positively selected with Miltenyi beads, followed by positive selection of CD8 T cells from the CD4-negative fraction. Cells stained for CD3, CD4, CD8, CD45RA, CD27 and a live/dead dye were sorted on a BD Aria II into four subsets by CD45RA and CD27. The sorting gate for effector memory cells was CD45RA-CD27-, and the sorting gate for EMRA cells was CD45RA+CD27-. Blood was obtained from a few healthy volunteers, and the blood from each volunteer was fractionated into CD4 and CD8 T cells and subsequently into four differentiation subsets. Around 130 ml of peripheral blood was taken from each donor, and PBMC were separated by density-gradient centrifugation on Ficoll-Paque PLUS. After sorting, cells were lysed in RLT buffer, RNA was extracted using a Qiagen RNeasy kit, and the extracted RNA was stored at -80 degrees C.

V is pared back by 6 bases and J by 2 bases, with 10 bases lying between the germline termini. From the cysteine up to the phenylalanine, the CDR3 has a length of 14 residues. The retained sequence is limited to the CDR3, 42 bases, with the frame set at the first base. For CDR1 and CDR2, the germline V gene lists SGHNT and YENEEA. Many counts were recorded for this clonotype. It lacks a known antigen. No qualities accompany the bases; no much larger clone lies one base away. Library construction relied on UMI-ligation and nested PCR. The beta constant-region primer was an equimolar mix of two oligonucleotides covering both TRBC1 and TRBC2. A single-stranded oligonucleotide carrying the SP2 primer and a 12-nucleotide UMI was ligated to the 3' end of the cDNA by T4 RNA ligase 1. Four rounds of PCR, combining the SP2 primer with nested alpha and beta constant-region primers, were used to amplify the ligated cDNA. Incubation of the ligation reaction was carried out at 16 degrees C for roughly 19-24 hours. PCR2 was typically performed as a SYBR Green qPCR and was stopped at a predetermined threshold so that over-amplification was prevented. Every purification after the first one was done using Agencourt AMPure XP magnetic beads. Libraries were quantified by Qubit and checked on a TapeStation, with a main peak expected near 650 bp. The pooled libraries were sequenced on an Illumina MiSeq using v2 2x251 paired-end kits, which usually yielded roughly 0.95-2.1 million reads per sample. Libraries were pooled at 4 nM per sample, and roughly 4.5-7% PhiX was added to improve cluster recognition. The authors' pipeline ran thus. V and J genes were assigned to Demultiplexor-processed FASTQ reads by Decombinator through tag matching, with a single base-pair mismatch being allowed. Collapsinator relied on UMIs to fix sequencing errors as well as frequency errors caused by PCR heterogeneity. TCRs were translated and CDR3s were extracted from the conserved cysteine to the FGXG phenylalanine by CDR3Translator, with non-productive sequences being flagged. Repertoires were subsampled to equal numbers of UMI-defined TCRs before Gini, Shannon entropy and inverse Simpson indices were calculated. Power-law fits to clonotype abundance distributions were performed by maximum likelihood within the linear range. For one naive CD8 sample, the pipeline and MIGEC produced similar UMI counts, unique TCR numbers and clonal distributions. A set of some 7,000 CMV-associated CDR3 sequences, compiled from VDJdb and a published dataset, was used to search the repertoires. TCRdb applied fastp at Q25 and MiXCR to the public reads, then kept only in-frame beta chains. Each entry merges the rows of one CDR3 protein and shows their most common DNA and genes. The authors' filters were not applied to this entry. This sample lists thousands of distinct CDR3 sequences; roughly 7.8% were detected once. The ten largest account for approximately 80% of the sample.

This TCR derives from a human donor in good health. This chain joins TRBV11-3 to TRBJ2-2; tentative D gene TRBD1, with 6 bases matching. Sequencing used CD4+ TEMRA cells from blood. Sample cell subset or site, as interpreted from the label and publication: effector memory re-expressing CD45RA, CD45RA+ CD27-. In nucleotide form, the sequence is TGTGCCAGCAGTTTACAGGGAAACACCGGGGAGCTGTTTTTT. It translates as CASSLQGNTGELFF.